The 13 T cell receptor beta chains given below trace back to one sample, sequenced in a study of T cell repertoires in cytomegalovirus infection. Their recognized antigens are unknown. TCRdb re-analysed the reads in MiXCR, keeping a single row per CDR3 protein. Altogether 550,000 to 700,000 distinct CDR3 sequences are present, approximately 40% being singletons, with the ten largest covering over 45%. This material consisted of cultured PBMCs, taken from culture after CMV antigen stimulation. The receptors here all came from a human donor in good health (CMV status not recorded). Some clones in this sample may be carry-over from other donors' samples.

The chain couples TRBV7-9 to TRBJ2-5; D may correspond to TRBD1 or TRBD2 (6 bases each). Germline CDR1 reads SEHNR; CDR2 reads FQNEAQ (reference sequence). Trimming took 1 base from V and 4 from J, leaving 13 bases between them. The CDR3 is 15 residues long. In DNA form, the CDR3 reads TGTGCCAGCAGCTTAGGAGGGGGAGGTCGAGAGACCCAGTACTTC. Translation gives CASSLGGGGRETQYF. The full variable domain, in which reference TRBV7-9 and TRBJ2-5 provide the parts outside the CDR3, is DTGVSQNPRHKITKRGQNVTFRCDPISEHNRLYWYRQTLGQGPEFLTYFQNEAQLEKSRLLSDRFSAERPKGSFSTLEIQRTEQGDSAMYLCASSLGGGGRETQYFGPGTRLLVL.

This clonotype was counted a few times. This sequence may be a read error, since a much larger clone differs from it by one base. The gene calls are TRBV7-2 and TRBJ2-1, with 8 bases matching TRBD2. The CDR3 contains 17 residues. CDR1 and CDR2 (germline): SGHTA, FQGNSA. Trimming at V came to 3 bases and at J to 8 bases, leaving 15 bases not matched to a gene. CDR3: CASSFPGGSGERYEQFF. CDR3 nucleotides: TGTGCCAGCAGCTTCCCCGGGGGTAGCGGGGAACGATATGAGCAGTTCTTC.

The CDR3 DNA sequence: TGTGCCAGTAGCGGGGCAGTTTACAATCAGCCCCAGCATTTT. This gives the protein CASSGAVYNQPQHF. The chain combines TRBV19 with TRBJ1-5, with D possibly matching TRBD1 (5 bases). The ends were cut back, 6 bases at V and 3 bases at J, with 12 bases in the middle. The CDR3 is 14 residues long. Germline lookup yields CDR1 LNHDA and CDR2 SQIVND (reference sequence).

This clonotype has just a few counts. CDR3 amino acids: CASSYGVLYEQYF. The DNA for the CDR3 is TGTGCCAGCAGCTACGGGGTCCTCTACGAGCAGTACTTC. This sequence joins TRBV12-3 or TRBV12-4 and TRBJ2-7, with D perhaps matching TRBD2 (5 bases). V lost 6 bases and J lost 3, with 12 bases in between. This CDR3 comprises 13 residues.

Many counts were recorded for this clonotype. The CDR3 reads CASSLEAGSYEQYF. The CDR3 nucleotides read TGTGCCAGCAGCTTAGAGGCGGGGAGCTACGAGCAGTACTTC. This chain connects TRBV7-2 to TRBJ2-7, with D possibly matching TRBD2 (6 bases). The CDR3 loop spans 14 amino acids. The germline V gene encodes CDR1 SGHTA and CDR2 FQGNSA. V shed 1 base and J shed 3 bases, with 10 bases lying between them.

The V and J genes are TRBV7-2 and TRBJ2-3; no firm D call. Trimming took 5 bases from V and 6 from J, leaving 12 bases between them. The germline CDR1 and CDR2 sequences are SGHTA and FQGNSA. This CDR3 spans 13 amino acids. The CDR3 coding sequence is TGTGCCAGCAGCACGCCCGTGGGGGATACGCAGTATTTT. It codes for CASSTPVGDTQYF.

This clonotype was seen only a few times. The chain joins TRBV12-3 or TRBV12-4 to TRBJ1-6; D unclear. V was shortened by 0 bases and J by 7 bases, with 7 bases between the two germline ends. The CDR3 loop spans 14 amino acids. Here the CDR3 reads CASSLAQANSPLHF. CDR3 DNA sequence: TGTGCCAGCAGTTTAGCCCAGGCGAATTCACCCCTCCACTTT.

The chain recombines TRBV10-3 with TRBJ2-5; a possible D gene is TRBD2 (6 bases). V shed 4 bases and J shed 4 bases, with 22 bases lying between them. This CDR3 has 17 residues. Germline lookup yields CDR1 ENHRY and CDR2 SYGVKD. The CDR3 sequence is CAISGVRGSGVRETQYF. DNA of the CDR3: TGTGCCATCAGTGGGGTCCGGGGGAGTGGGGTTCGAGAGACCCAGTACTTC.

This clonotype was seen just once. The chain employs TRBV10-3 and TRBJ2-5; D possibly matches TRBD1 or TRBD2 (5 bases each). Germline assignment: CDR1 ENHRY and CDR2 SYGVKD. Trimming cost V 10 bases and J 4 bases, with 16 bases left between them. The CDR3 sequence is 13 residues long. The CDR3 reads CATNPGRLETQYF. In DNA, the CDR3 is TGTGCCACGAACCCGGGACGTCTAGAGACCCAGTACTTC.

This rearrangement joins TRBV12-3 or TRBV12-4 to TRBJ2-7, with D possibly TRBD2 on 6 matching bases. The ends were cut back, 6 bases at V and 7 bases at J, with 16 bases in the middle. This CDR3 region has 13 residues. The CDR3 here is CASRRGLSPEQYF. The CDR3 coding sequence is TGTGCCAGCAGAAGGGGACTGTCCCCTGAGCAGTACTTC.

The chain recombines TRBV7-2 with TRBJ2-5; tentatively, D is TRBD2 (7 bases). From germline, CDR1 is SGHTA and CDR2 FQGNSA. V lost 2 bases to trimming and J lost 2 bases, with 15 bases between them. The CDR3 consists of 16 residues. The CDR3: CASSLQWGGGQETQYF. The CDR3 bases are TGTGCCAGCAGCTTACAGTGGGGGGGCGGGCAAGAGACCCAGTACTTC.

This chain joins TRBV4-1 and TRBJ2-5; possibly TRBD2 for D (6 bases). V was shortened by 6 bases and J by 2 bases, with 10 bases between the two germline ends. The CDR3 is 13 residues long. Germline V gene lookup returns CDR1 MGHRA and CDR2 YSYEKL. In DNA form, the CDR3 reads TGCGCCAGCAGAGGCGGGGATCAAGAGACCCAGTACTTC. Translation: CASRGGDQETQYF.

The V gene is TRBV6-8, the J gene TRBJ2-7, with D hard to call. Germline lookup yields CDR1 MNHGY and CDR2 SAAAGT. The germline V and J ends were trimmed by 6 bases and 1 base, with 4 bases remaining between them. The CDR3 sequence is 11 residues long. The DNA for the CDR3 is TGTGCCAGCAGGGAATCCTACGAGCAGTACTTC. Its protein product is CASRESYEQYF.